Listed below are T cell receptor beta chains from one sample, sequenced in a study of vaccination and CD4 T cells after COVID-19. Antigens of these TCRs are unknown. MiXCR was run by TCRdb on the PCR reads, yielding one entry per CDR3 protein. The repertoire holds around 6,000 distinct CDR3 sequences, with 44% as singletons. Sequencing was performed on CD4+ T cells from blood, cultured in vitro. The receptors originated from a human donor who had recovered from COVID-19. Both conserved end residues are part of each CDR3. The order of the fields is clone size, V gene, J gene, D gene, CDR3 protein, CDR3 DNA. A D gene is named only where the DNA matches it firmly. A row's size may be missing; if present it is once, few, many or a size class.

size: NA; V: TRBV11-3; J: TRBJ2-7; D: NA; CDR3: CASSLRPTYEQYF; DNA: TGTGCCAGCAGCTTACGGCCCACCTACGAGCAGTACTTC
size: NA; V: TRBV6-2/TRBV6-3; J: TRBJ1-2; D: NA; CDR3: CASSLNWGGYTF; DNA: TGTGCCAGCAGCCTGAACTGGGGTGGCTACACCTTC
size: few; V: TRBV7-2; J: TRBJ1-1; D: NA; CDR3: CASSLEAFF; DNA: TGTGCCAGCAGCTTAGAAGCTTTCTTT
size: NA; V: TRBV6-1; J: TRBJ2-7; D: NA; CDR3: CASSPGRAYEQYF; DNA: TGTGCCAGCAGCCCGGGCAGGGCCTACGAGCAGTACTTC
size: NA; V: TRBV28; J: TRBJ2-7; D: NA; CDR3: CASSFGGQGELYF; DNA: TGTGCCAGCAGTTTTGGGGGCCAAGGGGAGCTGTACTTC
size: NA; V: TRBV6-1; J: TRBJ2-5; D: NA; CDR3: CASSRRGLTETQYF; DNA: TGTGCCAGCAGTCGGAGGGGACTTACGGAGACCCAGTACTTC
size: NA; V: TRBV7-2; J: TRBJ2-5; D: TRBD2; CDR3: CASSPSGGIYQETQYF; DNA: TGTGCCAGCAGCCCCTCGGGGGGGATATACCAAGAGACCCAGTACTTC
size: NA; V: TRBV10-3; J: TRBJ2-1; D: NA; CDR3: CAITWDTVEEQFF; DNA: TGTGCCATCACATGGGACACAGTCGAGGAGCAGTTCTTC
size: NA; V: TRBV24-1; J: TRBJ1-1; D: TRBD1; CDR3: CATREGGGEAFF; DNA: TGTGCCACCAGGGAAGGGGGCGGGGAAGCTTTCTTT
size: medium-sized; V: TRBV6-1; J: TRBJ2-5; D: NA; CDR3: CASSSAPTQYF; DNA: TGTGCCAGCAGCTCCGCTCCGACCCAGTACTTC
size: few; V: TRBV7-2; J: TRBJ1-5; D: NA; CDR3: CASSSTRHQPQHF; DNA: TGTGCCAGCAGCTCGACCCGTCATCAGCCCCAGCATTTT
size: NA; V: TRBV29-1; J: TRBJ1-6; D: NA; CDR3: CSVEVNSPLHF; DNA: TGCAGCGTTGAGGTCAATTCACCCCTCCACTTT
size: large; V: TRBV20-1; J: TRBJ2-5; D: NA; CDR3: CSALAQTQYF; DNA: TGCAGTGCGCTAGCTCAGACCCAGTACTTC
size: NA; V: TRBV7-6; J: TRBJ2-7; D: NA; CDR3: CASSGSSYEQYF; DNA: TGTGCCAGCTCAGGTAGCTCCTACGAGCAGTACTTC
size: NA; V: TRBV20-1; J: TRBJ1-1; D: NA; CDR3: CSARRAGEAFF; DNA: TGCAGTGCCCGAAGGGCCGGTGAAGCTTTCTTT
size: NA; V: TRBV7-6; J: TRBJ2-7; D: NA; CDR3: CASSLAGSTYEQYF; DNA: TGTGCCAGCAGCTTAGCGGGGAGCACCTACGAGCAGTACTTC
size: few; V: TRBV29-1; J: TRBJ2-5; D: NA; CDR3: CSVGETQYF; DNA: TGCAGCGTAGGAGAGACCCAGTACTTC
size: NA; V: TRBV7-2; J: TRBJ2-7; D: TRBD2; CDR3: CASSFPSGGAHEQYF; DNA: TGTGCCAGCAGCTTCCCCAGCGGGGGGGCCCACGAGCAGTACTTC
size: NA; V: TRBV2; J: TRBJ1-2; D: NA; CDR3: CASNGQGLWGYTF; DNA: TGTGCCAGCAATGGGCAGGGCTTGTGGGGCTACACCTTC
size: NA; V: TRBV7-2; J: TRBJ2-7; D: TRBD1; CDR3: CASSPTGIGEQYF; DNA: TGTGCCAGCAGCCCGACAGGGATAGGAGAGCAGTACTTC
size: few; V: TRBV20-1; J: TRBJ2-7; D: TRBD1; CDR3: CSARGDRDYEQYF; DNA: TGCAGTGCTAGAGGTGACAGGGACTACGAGCAGTACTTC
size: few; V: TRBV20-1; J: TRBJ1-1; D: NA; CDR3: CSASWGITEAFF; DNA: TGCAGTGCTAGTTGGGGGATCACTGAAGCTTTCTTT
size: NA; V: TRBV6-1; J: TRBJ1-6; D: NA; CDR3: CASSANSRAPPLHF; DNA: TGTGCCAGCAGTGCCAATTCCAGGGCTCCACCCCTCCACTTT
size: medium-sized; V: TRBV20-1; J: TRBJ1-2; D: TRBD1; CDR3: CSARGDRGNGYTF; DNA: TGCAGTGCTAGAGGGGACAGGGGCAATGGCTACACCTTC
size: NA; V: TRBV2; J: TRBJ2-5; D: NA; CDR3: CASSEVVETQYF; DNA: TGTGCCAGCAGTGAGGTCGTGGAGACCCAGTACTTC
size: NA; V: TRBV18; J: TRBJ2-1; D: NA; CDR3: CASSPRPTSYNEQFF; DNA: TGTGCCAGCTCACCTCGCCCGACATCCTACAATGAGCAGTTCTTC
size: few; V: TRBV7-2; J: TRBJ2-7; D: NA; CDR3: CASSLGRGYEQYF; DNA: TGTGCCAGCAGCTTAGGCAGGGGCTACGAGCAGTACTTC
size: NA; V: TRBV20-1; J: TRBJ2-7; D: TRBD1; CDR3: CSAEGDRSSYEQYF; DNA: TGCAGTGCTGAGGGGGACAGGAGCTCCTACGAGCAGTACTTC
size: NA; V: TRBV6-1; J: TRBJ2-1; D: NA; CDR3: CASSDPGRAYNEQFF; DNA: TGTGCCAGCAGTGATCCGGGACGGGCCTACAATGAGCAGTTCTTC
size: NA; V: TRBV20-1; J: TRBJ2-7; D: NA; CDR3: CSATPLSEGSYEQYF; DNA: TGCAGTGCTACCCCCCTCTCCGAGGGCTCCTACGAGCAGTACTTC
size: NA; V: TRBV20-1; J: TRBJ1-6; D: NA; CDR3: CSARRPGADNSPLHF; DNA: TGCAGTGCTAGGAGACCAGGGGCGGATAATTCACCCCTCCACTTT
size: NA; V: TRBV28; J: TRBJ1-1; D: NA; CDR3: CASRHLAEAFF; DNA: TGTGCCAGCAGACATTTGGCTGAAGCTTTCTTT
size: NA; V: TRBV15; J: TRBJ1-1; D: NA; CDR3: CATSRDRIGAEAFF; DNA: TGTGCCACCAGCAGAGATCGGATAGGGGCTGAAGCTTTCTTT